This TCR beta chain was found in a study of cytomegalovirus exposure and HLA in healthy donors. Findings and limits, study-wide: Roughly uniform sequencing depth across donors was assumed, possibly incorrectly. The availability of immune exposure information extended only to CMV serostatus.

V was pared by 0 bases and J by 7 bases, with 22 bases between. CDR1 and CDR2 from the germline V gene are SGHRS and YFSETQ. CDR3 length equals 18 residues. A remark on this clone: Its specificity is unknown.

The PCR contained 60 Vbeta and 13 Jbeta primers. Profiled with immunoSEQ multiplex PCR; TCRdb holds only in-frame clones, not every one. The sample consists of some 270,000 clones, 75% to 90% of them appearing once. Sample: PBMCs. The sequence derives from a girl aged 2-10 years in good health and CMV-seronegative. V and J are TRBV5-1 and TRBJ2-2; possibly TRBD1 for D (5 bases). The CDR3 loop reads CASSLVFRAKEIIGELFF. The CDR3 DNA reads as TGCGCCAGCAGCTTGGTCTTCAGGGCGAAAGAAATTATCGGGGAGCTGTTTTTT.